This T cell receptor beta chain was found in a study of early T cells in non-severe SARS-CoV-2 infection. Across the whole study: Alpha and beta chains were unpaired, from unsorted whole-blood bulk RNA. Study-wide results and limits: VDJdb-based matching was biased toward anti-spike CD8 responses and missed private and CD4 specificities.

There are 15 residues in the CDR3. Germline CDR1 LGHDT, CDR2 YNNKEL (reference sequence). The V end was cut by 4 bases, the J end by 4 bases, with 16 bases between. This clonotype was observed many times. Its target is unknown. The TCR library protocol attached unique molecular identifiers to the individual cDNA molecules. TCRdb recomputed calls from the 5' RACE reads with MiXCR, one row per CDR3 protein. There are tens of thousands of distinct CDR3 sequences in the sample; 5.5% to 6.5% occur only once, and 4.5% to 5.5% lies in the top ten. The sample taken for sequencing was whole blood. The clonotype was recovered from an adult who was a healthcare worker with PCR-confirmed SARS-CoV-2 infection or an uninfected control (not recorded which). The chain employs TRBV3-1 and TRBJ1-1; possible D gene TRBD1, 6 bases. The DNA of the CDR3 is TGTGCCAGCAGCCCAACGTGGGGGGCGGGCACTGAAGCTTTCTTT. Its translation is CASSPTWGAGTEAFF. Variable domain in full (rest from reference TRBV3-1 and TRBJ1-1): DTAVSQTPKYLVTQMGNDKSIKCEQNLGHDTMYWYKQDSKKFLKIMFSYNNKELIINETVPNRFSPKSPDKAHLNLHINSLELGDSAVYFCASSPTWGAGTEAFFGQGTRLTVV.